This T cell receptor beta chain was identified during a study of preoperative IRX-2 immunotherapy in early breast cancer. Germline CDR1 is MDHEN and CDR2 is SYDVKM. The CDR3 has 15 amino acids. The V end was cut by 6 bases, the J end by 3 bases, with 18 bases between. Treatment meaning: preoperative locoregional IRX-2 cytokine immunotherapy. Preoperative locoregional IRX-2 cytokine immunotherapy was tested in the phase Ib source study. TCRdb's copy holds only in-frame clones and misses some; the assay was immunoSEQ multiplex PCR. The sample shows 34,000 or so clones, 80% to 85% of them seen only once.

The sequences come from lymph node tissue, collected from a patient treated with IRX-2 immunotherapy. This chain joins TRBV28 and TRBJ2-7; D not resolved. The origin of this receptor is a human donor with breast cancer. The CDR3 region has the DNA TGTGCCAGCAGCGTTGGGTTACGCGCCTACTACGAGCAGTACTTC. Protein product: CASSVGLRAYYEQYF.